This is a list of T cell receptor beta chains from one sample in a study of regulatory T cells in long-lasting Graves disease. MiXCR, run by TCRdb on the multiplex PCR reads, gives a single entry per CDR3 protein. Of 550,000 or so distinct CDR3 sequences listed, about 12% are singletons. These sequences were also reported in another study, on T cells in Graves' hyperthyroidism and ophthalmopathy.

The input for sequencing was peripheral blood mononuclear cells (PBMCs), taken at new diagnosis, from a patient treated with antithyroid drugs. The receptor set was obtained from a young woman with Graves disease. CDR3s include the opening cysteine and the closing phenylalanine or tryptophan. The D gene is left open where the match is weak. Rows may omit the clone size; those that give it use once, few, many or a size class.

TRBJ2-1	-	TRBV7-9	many	CASSFSGANEQFF	TGTGCCAGCAGCTTCTCCGGGGCTAATGAGCAGTTCTTC
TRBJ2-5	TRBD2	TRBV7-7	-	CASSHGLAGQETQYF	TGTGCTAGCAGCCACGGACTAGCGGGCCAAGAGACCCAGTACTTC
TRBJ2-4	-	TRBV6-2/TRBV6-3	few	CASSLGDSYYF	TGTGCCAGCAGTCTCGGGGACTCTTATTACTTC
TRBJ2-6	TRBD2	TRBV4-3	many	CASSQDLMGGRAGSGANVLTF	TGCGCCAGCAGCCAAGATTTAATGGGCGGGAGAGCTGGCTCTGGGGCCAACGTCCTGACTTTC
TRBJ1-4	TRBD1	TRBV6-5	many	CASSYSSRGGEKLFF	TGTGCCAGCAGTTACTCTTCCAGGGGGGGTGAAAAACTGTTTTTT
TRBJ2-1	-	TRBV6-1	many	CASTTRVHEQFF	TGTGCCAGCACTACGAGAGTACATGAGCAGTTCTTC
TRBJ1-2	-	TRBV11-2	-	CASSLGVLRGYGYTF	TGTGCCAGCAGCTTAGGCGTACTGCGGGGCTATGGCTACACCTTC
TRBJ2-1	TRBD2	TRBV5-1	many	CASSLRLAGVHEQFF	TGCGCCAGCAGCCTCAGACTAGCGGGAGTGCATGAGCAGTTCTTC
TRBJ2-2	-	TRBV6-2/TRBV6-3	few	CASSNSGLARTGELFF	TGTGCCAGCAGCAATTCGGGCCTAGCGAGAACCGGGGAGCTGTTTTTT
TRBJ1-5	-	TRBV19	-	CASSISGAGNQPQHF	TGTGCCAGTAGTATTTCAGGGGCTGGCAATCAGCCCCAGCATTTT
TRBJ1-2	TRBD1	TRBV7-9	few	CASSLEPADGQGLRYGYTF	TGTGCCAGCAGCTTAGAGCCCGCCGATGGACAGGGGCTACGCTATGGCTACACCTTC
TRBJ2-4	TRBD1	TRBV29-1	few	CSVDSGQGIAKNIQYF	TGCAGCGTGGATTCAGGACAGGGAATCGCCAAAAACATTCAGTACTTC
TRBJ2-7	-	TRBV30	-	CAWSPPDYEQYF	TGTGCCTGGAGTCCACCGGATTACGAGCAGTACTTC
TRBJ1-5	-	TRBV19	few	CASNGVHSNQPQHF	TGTGCCAGTAACGGGGTTCATAGCAATCAGCCCCAGCATTTT
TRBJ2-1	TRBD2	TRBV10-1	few	CASSRLLAGDNEQFF	TGCGCCAGCAGTAGGTTGCTAGCGGGAGACAATGAGCAGTTCTTC
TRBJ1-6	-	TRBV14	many	CASSHWGMNSPLHF	TGTGCCAGCAGCCACTGGGGTATGAATTCACCCCTCCACTTT
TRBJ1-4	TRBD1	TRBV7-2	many	CASSLTGSFEKLFF	TGTGCCAGCAGCCTGACAGGGAGTTTTGAAAAACTGTTTTTT
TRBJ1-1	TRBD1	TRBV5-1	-	CASSWTGTGGTEAFF	TGCGCCAGCAGCTGGACCGGGACAGGGGGCACTGAAGCTTTCTTT
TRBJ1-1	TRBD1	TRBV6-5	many	CASSYAGTGLGAFF	TGTGCCAGCAGTTACGCCGGGACAGGTCTAGGAGCTTTCTTT
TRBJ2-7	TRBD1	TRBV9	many	CASSGGPGQVYEQYF	TGTGCCAGCAGCGGTGGGCCGGGACAGGTCTACGAGCAGTACTTC
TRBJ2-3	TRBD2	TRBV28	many	CASSPPPASGRNTQYF	TGTGCCAGCAGTCCCCCCCCGGCTAGCGGGAGAAATACGCAGTATTTT
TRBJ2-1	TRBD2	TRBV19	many	CASNSGTSPYNEQFF	TGTGCCAGTAACTCCGGGACTAGCCCCTACAATGAGCAGTTCTTC
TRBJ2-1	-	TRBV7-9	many	CASSPRDRKNEQFF	TGTGCCAGCAGCCCCCGAGACAGGAAGAATGAGCAGTTCTTC
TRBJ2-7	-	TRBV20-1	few	CSAREGESTYEQYF	TGCAGTGCTAGAGAAGGGGAATCGACCTACGAGCAGTACTTC
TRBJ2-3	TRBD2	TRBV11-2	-	CASSLRTSGRVLAGTDTQYF	TGTGCCAGCAGCCTTCGGACTAGCGGGAGGGTACTAGCCGGCACAGATACGCAGTATTTT
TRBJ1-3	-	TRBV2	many	CASSDYRLGDTIYF	TGTGCCAGCAGTGATTACAGGCTGGGTGACACCATATATTTT
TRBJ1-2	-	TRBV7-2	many	CASSLGPRDGYTF	TGTGCCAGCAGCTTAGGACCAAGGGATGGCTACACCTTC
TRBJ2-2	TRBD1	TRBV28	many	CASSLLPGTGRGTGELFF	TGTGCCAGCAGTTTGCTCCCCGGGACAGGTAGAGGCACCGGGGAGCTGTTTTTT
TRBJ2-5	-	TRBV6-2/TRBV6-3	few	CASGVGRETQYF	TGTGCCAGCGGAGTAGGGAGGGAGACCCAGTACTTC
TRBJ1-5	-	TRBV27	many	CASSFSRNLGNQPQHF	TGTGCCAGCAGTTTCTCCCGAAATCTAGGGAATCAGCCCCAGCATTTT
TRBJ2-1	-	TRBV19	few	CASKGGNEQFF	TGTGCCAGTAAAGGTGGCAATGAGCAGTTCTTC
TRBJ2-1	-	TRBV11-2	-	CASSLESRLHEQFF	TGTGCCAGCAGCTTAGAATCACGTCTTCATGAGCAGTTCTTC
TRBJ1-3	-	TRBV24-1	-	CATSDPDGGNTIYF	TGTGCCACCAGTGATCCGGACGGCGGAAACACCATATATTTT
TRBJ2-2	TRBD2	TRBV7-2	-	CASSRSSGANTGELFF	TGTGCCAGCAGCCGATCTAGCGGGGCGAACACCGGGGAGCTGTTTTTT
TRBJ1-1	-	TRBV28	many	CASIGAAALNTEAFF	TGTGCCAGCATAGGGGCAGCAGCCTTGAACACTGAAGCTTTCTTT
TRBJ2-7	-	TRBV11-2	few	CASSRTGLNEQYF	TGTGCCAGCAGCCGAACTGGACTCAACGAGCAGTACTTC
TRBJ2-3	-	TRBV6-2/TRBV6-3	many	CASRQGGGMGTDTQYF	TGTGCCAGCAGACAGGGTGGGGGAATGGGCACAGATACGCAGTATTTT
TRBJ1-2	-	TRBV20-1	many	CRALAGRQYGYTF	TGCAGGGCGCTTGCGGGCAGACAATATGGCTACACCTTC
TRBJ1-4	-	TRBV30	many	CAWNFEREKLFF	TGTGCCTGGAATTTCGAGAGGGAAAAACTGTTTTTT
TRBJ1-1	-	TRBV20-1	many	CSAGKPTANTEAFF	TGCAGTGCTGGAAAACCTACCGCGAACACTGAAGCTTTCTTT
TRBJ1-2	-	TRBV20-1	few	CSARGPGREYGYTF	TGCAGTGCTAGAGGGCCGGGAAGGGAATATGGCTACACCTTC
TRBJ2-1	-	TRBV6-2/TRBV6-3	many	CASSEARSSIYNEQFF	TGTGCCAGCAGCGAAGCGCGGTCCTCCATTTACAATGAGCAGTTCTTC
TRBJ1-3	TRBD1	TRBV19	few	CASNTGTGRRGNTIYF	TGTGCCAGCAATACCGGGACAGGGCGTCGAGGAAACACCATATATTTT
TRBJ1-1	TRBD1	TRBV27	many	CASSLSPGTGVTEAFF	TGTGCCAGCAGTTTATCCCCCGGGACAGGGGTTACTGAAGCTTTCTTT
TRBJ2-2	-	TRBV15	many	CATSIRTDPNTGELFF	TGTGCCACCAGCATTAGGACGGACCCCAACACCGGGGAGCTGTTTTTT
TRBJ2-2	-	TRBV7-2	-	CASSLGGVLSLSGELFF	TGTGCCAGCAGCTTAGGAGGGGTCTTGTCCCTCTCCGGGGAGCTGTTTTTT
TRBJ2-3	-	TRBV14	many	CASSQRRVTDTQYF	TGTGCCAGCAGCCAACGCAGGGTTACAGATACGCAGTATTTT
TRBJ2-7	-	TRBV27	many	CASSLYGSSTYEQYF	TGTGCCAGCAGTTTATATGGTAGCTCCACCTACGAGCAGTACTTC